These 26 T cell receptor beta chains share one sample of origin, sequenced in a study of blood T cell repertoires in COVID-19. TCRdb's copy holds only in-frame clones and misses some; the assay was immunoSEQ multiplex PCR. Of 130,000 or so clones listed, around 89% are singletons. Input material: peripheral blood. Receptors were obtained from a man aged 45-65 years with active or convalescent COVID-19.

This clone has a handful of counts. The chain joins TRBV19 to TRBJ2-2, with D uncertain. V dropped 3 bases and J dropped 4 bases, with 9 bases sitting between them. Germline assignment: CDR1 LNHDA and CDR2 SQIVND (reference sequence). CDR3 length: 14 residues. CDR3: CASSIKAGTGELFF. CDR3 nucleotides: TGTGCCAGTAGTATTAAGGCAGGCACCGGGGAGCTGTTTTTT. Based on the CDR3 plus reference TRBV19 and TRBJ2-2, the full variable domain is DGGITQSPKYLFRKEGQNVTLSCEQNLNHDAMYWYRQDPGQGLRLIYYSQIVNDFQKGDIAEGYSVSREKKESFPLTVTSAQKNPTAFYLCASSIKAGTGELFFGEGSRLTVL.

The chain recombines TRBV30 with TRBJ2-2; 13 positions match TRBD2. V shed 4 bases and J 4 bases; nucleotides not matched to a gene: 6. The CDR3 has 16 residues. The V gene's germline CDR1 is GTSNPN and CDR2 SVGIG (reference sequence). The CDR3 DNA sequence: TGTGCCTGGAACGGACTAGCGGGAGTGGTCACCGGGGAGCTGTTTTTT. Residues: CAWNGLAGVVTGELFF.

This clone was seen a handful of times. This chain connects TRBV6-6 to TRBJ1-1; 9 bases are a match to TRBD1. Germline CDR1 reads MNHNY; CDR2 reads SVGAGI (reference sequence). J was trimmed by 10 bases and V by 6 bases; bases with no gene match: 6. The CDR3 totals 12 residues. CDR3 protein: CASRGQGRRAFF. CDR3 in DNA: TGTGCCAGCAGAGGACAGGGGAGAAGAGCTTTCTTT.

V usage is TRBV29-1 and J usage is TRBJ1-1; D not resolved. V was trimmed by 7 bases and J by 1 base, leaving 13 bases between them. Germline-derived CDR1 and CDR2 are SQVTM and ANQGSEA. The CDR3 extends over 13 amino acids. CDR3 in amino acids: CSGETFSNTEAFF. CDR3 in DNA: TGCAGCGGTGAGACATTTTCGAACACTGAAGCTTTCTTT.

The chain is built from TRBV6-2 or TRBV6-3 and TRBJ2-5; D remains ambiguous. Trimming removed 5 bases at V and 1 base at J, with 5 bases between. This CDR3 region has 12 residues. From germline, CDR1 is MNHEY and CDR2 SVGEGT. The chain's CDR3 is CASSSVQETQYF. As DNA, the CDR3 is TGTGCCAGCAGTAGCGTCCAAGAGACCCAGTACTTC.

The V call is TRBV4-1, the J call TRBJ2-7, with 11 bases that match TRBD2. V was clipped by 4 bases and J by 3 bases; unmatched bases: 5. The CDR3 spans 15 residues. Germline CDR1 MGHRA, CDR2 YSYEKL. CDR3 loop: CASSLTSGRGYEQYF. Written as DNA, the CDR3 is TGCGCCAGCAGCCTTACTAGCGGGAGAGGCTACGAGCAGTACTTC.

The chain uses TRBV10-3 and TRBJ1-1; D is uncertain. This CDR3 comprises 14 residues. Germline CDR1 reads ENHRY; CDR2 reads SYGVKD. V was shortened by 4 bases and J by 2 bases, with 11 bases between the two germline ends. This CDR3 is CAISVREGNTEAFF. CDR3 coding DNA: TGTGCCATCAGTGTTCGTGAGGGAAACACTGAAGCTTTCTTT.

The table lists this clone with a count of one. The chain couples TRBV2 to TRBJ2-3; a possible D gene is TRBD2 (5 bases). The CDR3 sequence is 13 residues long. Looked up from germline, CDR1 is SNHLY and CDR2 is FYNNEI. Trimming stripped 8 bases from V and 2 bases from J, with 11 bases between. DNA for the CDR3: TGTGCCAGCGACAAGGACTTCACAGATACGCAGTATTTT. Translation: CASDKDFTDTQYF. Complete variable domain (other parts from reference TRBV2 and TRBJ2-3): EPEVTQTPSHQVTQMGQEVILRCVPISNHLYFYWYRQILGQKVEFLVSFYNNEISEKSEIFDDQFSVERPDGSNFTLKIRSTKLEDSAMYFCASDKDFTDTQYFGPGTRLTVL.

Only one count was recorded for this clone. CDR3 nucleotides: TGTGCCAGCAGCCCGACTGGCTACAATGAGCAGTTCTTC. This gives the protein CASSPTGYNEQFF. The chain carries TRBV3-1 (or the pseudogene TRBV3-2) and TRBJ2-1, with D hard to call. The V gene's germline CDR1 is LGHDT and CDR2 YNNKEL (reference sequence). CDR3 length: 13 amino acids. Trimming removed 4 bases from V and 3 bases from J, with 7 bases in between.

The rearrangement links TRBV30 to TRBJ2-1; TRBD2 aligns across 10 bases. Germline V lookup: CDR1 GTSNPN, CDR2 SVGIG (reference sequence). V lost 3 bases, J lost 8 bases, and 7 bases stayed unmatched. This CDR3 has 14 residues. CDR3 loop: CAWRLAGAGYEQFF. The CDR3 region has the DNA TGTGCCTGGAGGCTAGCGGGAGCTGGGTATGAGCAGTTCTTC.

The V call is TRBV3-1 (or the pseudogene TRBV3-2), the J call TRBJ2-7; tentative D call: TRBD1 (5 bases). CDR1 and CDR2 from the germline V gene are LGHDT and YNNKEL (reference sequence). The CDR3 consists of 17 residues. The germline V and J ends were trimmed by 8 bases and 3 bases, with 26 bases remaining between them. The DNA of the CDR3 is TGTGCCAGCGGGAAAAGAACTAAGGGGTATAGTTTCTACGAGCAGTACTTC. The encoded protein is CASGKRTKGYSFYEQYF.

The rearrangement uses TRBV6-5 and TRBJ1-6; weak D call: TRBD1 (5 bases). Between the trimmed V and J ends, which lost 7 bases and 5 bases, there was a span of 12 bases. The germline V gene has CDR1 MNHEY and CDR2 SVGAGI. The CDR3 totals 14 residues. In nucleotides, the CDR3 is TGTGCCAGCACCTTAGACAGAGATAATTCACCCCTCCACTTT. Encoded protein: CASTLDRDNSPLHF.

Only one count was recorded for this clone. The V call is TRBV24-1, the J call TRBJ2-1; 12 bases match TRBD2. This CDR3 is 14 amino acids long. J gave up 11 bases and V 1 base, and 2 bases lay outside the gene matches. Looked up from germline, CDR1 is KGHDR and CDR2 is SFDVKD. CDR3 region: CATSDLGTSGQQFF. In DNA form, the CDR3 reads TGTGCCACCAGTGATTTAGGGACTAGCGGGCAGCAGTTCTTC.

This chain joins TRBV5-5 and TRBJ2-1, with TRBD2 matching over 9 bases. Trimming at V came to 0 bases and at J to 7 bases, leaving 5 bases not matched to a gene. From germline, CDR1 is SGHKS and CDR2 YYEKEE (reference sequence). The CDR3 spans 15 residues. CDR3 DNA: TGTGCCAGCAGCTTGGAACTGACTAGCGGTAATGAGCAGTTCTTC. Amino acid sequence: CASSLELTSGNEQFF.

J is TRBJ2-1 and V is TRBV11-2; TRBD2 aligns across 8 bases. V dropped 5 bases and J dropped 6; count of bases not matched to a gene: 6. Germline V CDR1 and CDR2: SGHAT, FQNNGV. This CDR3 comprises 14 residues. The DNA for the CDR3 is TGTGCCAGCAGCATGGCCGGGACTAGCAATGAGCAGTTCTTC. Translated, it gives CASSMAGTSNEQFF. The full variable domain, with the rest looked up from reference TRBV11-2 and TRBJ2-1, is EAGVAQSPRYKIIEKRQSVAFWCNPISGHATLYWYQQILGQGPKLLIQFQNNGVVDDSQLPKDRFSAERLKGVDSTLKIQPAKLEDSAVYLCASSMAGTSNEQFFGPGTRLTVL.

This chain's CDR3 is CASSGGLAWGSGELFF. CDR3 in DNA: TGTGCCAGCAGCGGCGGACTAGCCTGGGGGTCCGGGGAGCTGTTTTTT. The chain uses TRBV9 and TRBJ2-2, with 8 positions matching TRBD2. The CDR3 totals 16 residues. Looked up from germline, CDR1 is SGDLS and CDR2 is YYNGEE. Trimming cost V 3 bases and J 6 bases; bases outside gene matches: 10.

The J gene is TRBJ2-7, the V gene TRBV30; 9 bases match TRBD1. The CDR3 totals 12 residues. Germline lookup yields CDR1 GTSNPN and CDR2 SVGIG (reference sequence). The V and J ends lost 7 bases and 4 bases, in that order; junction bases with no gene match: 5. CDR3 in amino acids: CALGQGGYEQYF. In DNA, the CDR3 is TGTGCCTTGGGACAGGGTGGTTACGAGCAGTACTTC.

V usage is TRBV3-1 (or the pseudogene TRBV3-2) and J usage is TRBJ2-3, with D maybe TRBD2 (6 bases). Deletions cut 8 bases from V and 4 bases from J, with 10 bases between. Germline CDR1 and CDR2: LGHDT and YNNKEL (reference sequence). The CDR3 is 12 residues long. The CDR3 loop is CASLSSADTQYF. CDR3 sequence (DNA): TGTGCCAGCCTTTCTAGCGCAGATACGCAGTATTTT.

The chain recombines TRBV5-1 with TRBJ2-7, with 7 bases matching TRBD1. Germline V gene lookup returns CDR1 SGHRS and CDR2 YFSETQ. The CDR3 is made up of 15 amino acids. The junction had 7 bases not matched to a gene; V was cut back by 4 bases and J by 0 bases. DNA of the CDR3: TGCGCCAGCAGCCCTTTACAGGGGCGCTCCTACGAGCAGTACTTC. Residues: CASSPLQGRSYEQYF. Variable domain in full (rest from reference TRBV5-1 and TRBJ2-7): KAGVTQTPRYLIKTRGQQVTLSCSPISGHRSVSWYQQTPGQGLQFLFEYFSETQRNKGNFPGRFSGRQFSNSRSEMNVSTLELGDSALYLCASSPLQGRSYEQYFGPGTRLTVT.

The CDR3 DNA follows: TGTGCCTGGGAGGGGACTAGCGGGAAATCAGATACGCAGTATTTT. Amino acid sequence: CAWEGTSGKSDTQYF. The V call is TRBV30, the J call TRBJ2-3; 13 bases map to TRBD2. This CDR3 spans 15 amino acids. Germline values: CDR1 GTSNPN, CDR2 SVGIG (reference sequence). Trimming took 5 bases from V and 4 from J; bases not matched to a gene: 6.

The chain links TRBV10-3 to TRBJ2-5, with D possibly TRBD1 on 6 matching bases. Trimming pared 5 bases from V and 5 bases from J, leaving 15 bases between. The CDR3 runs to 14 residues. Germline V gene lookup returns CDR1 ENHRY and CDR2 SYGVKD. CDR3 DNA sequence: TGTGCCATCAGTAGGGACACCTTCCTCGAGACCCAGTACTTC. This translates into CAISRDTFLETQYF.

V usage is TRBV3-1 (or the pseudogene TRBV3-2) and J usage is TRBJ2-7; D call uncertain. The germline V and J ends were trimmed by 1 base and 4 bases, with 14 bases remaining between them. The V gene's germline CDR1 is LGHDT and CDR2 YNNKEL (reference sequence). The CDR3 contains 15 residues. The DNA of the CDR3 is TGTGCCAGCAGCCAAGCTCACGGTGCCGGGTACGAGCAGTACTTC. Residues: CASSQAHGAGYEQYF.

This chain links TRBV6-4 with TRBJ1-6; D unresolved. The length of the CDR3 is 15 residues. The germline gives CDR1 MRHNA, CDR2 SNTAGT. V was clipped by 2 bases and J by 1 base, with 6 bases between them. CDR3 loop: CASSDGVSYNSPLHF. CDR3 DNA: TGTGCCAGCAGTGACGGAGTATCCTATAATTCACCCCTCCACTTT.

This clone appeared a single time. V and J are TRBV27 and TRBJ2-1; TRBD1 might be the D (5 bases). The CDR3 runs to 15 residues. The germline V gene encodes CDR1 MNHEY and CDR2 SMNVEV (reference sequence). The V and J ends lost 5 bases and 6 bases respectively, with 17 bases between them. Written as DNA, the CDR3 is TGTGCCAGCAGTGCCCGGGCAGGGTTTATCAATGAGCAGTTCTTC. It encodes CASSARAGFINEQFF.

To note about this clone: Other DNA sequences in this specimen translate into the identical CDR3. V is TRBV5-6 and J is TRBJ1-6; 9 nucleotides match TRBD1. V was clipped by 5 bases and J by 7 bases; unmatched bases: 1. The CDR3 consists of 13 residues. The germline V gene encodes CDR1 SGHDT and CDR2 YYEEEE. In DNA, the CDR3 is TGTGCCAGCAGGGACAGGGGAAATTCACCCCTCCACTTT. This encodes CASRDRGNSPLHF.

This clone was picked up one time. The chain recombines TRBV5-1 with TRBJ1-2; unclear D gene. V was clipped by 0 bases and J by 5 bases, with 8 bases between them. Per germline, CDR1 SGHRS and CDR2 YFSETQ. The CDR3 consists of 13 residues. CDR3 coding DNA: TGCGCCAGCAGCTTGGGCATGGAGTATGGCTACACCTTC. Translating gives CASSLGMEYGYTF.